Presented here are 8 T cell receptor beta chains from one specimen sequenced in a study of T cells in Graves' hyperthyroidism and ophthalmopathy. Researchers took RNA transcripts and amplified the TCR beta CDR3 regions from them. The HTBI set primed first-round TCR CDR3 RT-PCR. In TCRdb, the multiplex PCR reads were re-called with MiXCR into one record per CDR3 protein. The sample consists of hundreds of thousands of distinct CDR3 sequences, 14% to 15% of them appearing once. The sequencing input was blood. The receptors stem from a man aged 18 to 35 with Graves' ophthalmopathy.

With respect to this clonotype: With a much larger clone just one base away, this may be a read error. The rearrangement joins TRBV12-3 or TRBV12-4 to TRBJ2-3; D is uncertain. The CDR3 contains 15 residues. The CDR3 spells CATSDLSAGADTQYF. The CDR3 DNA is TGTGCCACCAGTGATTTGTCGGCAGGCGCAGATACGCAGTATTTT.

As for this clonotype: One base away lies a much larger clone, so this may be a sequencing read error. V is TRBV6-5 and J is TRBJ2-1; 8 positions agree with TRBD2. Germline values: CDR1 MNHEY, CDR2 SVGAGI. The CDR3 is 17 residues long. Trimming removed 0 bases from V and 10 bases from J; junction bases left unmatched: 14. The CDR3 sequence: CASSYSRSGALGLEQFF. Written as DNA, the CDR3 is TGTGCCAGCAGTTACTCGCGTAGCGGGGCCTTGGGGTTGGAGCAGTTCTTC.

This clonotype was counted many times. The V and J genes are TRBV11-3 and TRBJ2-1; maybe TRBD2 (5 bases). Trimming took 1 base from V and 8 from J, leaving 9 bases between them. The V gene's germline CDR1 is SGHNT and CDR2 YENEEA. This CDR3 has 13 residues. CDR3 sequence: CASSLVLGDEQFF. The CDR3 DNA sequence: TGTGCCAGCAGCTTAGTGCTGGGAGATGAGCAGTTCTTC. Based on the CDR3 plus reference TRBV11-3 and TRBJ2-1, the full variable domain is EAGVVQSPRYKIIEKKQPVAFWCNPISGHNTLYWYLQNLGQGPELLIRYENEEAVDDSQLPKDRFSAERLKGVDSTLKIQPAELGDSAVYLCASSLVLGDEQFFGPGTRLTVL.

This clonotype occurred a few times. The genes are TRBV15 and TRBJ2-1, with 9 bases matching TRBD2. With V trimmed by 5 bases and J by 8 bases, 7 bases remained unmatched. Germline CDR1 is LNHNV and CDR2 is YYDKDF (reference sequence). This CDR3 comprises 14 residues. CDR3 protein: CATSRGRAPHEQFF. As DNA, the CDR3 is TGTGCCACCAGCCGCGGGAGGGCCCCCCATGAGCAGTTCTTC.

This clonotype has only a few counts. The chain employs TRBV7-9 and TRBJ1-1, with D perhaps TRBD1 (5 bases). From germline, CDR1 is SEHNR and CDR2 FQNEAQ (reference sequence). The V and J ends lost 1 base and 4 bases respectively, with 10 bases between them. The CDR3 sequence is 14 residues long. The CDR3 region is CASSLGGGSTEAFF. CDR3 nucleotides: TGTGCCAGCAGCTTAGGGGGGGGAAGCACTGAAGCTTTCTTT.

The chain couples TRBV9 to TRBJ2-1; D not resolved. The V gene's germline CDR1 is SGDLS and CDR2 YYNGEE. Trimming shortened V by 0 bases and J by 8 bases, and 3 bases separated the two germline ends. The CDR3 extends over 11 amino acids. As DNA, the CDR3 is TGTGCCAGCAGCGTAGGATATGAGCAGTTCTTC. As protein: CASSVGYEQFF. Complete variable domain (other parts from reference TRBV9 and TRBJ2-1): DSGVTQTPKHLITATGQRVTLRCSPRSGDLSVYWYQQSLDQGLQFLIQYYNGEERAKGNILERFSAQQFPDLHSELNLSSLELGDSALYFCASSVGYEQFFGPGTRLTVL.

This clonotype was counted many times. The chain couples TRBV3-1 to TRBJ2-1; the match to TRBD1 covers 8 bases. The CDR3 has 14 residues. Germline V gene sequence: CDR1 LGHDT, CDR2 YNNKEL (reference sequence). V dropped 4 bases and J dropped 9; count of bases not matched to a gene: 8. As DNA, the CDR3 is TGTGCCAGCAGCCTGGGACAGGTCCCCGGTGAGCAGTTCTTC. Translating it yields CASSLGQVPGEQFF.

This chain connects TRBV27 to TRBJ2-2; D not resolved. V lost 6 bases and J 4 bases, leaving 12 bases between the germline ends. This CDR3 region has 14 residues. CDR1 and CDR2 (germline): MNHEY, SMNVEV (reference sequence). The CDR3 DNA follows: TGTGCCAGCAGGACGGACGCCCGCACCGGGGAGCTGTTTTTT. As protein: CASRTDARTGELFF.